This T cell receptor beta chain stems from a study of PD-L1 blockade in urothelial cancer. Findings of the study overall: Those with durable benefit had larger increases in tumor-associated blood clones at 3 weeks.

Germline CDR1 SGDLS, CDR2 YYNGEE. This CDR3 region has 15 residues. V was pared by 0 bases and J by 8 bases, with 18 bases between. The time point here: peripheral blood 6 weeks after treatment start. About this clone itself: Its antigen remains unidentified.

Data came from immunoSEQ multiplex PCR; TCRdb stores just in-frame clones and leaves some out. Among 40,000 to 55,000 clones listed, about 90% were seen once. This TCR was recovered from a man between 65 and 85 years old with urothelial cancer. The chain recombines TRBV9 with TRBJ2-7; D is unclear. The sequenced sample was PBMCs, obtained around atezolizumab (anti-PD-L1) treatment. The chain's CDR3 is CASSVASVGSNQQYF. DNA for the CDR3: TGTGCCAGCAGCGTAGCAAGTGTAGGTAGCAACCAGCAGTACTTC.